The 2 T cell receptor beta chains presented below share a single source sample, sequenced in a study of T cell responses to AZD1222 COVID-19 vaccine (dated by TCRdb to about 2021). Sample time point, as interpreted from the label and publication: about 28 days (+/-7) after the second vaccine dose. The receptor library was made with the immunoSEQ multiplex PCR assay. What TCRdb holds here is the immuneACCESS table cut down to in-frame rearrangements. Part of the clones is not present; checked against another copy, under half of the missing clones reflect an unresolved V gene, and the others are unexplained. The sample yields some 130,000 clones; 90% to 95% were counted once. The top ten clonotypes cover approximately 6.5% of the sample. The specimen comprised peripheral blood, sampled 28 days after the second AZD1222 dose. These receptors were collected from an adult who received the AZD1222 COVID-19 vaccine.

The chain carries TRBV29-1 and TRBJ1-1; D is ambiguous. Germline V gives CDR1 SQVTM, CDR2 ANQGSEA. The V and J ends lost 0 bases and 1 base respectively, with 9 bases between them. CDR3 length: 14 amino acids. The CDR3 loop is CSVEDEIRNTEAFF. The CDR3 coding sequence is TGCAGCGTTGAAGACGAGATAAGGAACACTGAAGCTTTCTTT.

This clone appeared a few times. This chain links TRBV3-1 (or the pseudogene TRBV3-2) with TRBJ1-5, with D possibly TRBD1 on 6 matching bases. Germline CDR1 and CDR2: LGHDT and YNNKEL (reference sequence). The CDR3 extends over 15 amino acids. Trimming took off 1 base at V and 2 bases at J, with 9 bases between the two ends. The DNA for the CDR3 is TGTGCCAGCAGCCAAGCAGGGGTGGGCAATCAGCCCCAGCATTTT. Encoded protein: CASSQAGVGNQPQHF.